This entry concerns a single T cell receptor (beta chain). Its antigen is undetermined. TCRdb fed the RT-PCR reads into MiXCR, producing one record per CDR3 protein. The table lists 400,000 to 650,000 distinct CDR3 sequences, approximately 7.7% of them singletons. The data were taken from a study of response to subunit inactivated influenza vaccine. General study points: New T cells are recruited in small numbers by each seasonal influenza vaccination, according to the authors' suggestion.

The CDR3 loop spans 12 amino acids. Per the germline V gene, CDR1 is ENHRY and CDR2 is SYGVKD. The V end lost 8 bases, the J end lost 5 bases, and 9 bases lay between the germline ends. The chain couples TRBV10-3 to TRBJ2-2; a possible D gene is TRBD1 (5 bases). Sequenced here: PBMCs from blood, sampled 23 to 25 months after vaccination. The clonotype was recovered from a man between 50 and 75 years old who received an inactivated influenza vaccine. CDR3: CAILGETGELFF. Here the CDR3 DNA reads TGTGCCATCCTAGGGGAAACCGGGGAGCTGTTTTTT.